One TCR beta chain is described in this entry. With random hexamers, about 0.45 to 1 ug RNA was reverse transcribed. The method of amplification for TCR beta CDR3 was immunoSEQ multiplex PCR, covering 54 Vbeta and 13 Jbeta. TCRdb recomputed calls from the immunoSEQ multiplex PCR reads with MiXCR, one row per CDR3 protein. The sample has around 280,000 distinct CDR3 sequences, roughly 81% seen once. This entry is derived from a study of CD8 T cells in Susac syndrome. This TCR was sampled from a human donor with multiple sclerosis. Sequenced input: CD8+ T cells from PBMCs.

In DNA, the CDR3 is TGTGCCAGTAGTGCCTCAGGCGCGAACACCGGGGAGCTGTTTTTT. Translating gives CASSASGANTGELFF. This chain uses TRBV19 with TRBJ2-2, with D unclear. This CDR3 has 15 amino acids. V was trimmed by 5 bases and J by 0 bases, leaving 10 bases between them. Germline CDR1 reads LNHDA; CDR2 reads SQIVND (reference sequence).